Each of the 29 T cell receptor beta chains below was sequenced from the same sample in a study of cytomegalovirus exposure and HLA in healthy donors. A multiplex PCR was run with 60 Vbeta primers and 13 Jbeta primers. The table came from immunoSEQ multiplex PCR; TCRdb's copy has only in-frame clones and leaves some out. The sample shows 200,000 to 250,000 clones, over 65% of them seen only once. The sequenced sample consisted of PBMCs. Source of these receptors: a human donor in good health.

Points on this clone: At one of its ends the junction is not consistent with the germline gene, which may arise from a read error. This chain uses TRBV7-7 with TRBJ2-5; 10 bases map to TRBD1. This CDR3 has 18 residues. Germline values: CDR1 SSHAT, CDR2 FNYEAQ (reference sequence). The CDR3 nucleotides are TGTGCTAGCAGCGACCCGGGACAGGGGACCCCGGGCCTAAATGAGCAGTACTTC. Translation: CASSDPGQGTPGLNEQYF.

This clone occurred once. Other DNA sequences in the sample encode the same CDR3. This chain connects TRBV28 to TRBJ1-1; tentatively, D is TRBD1 (5 bases). Deletions cut 5 bases from V and 1 base from J, with 8 bases between. CDR3 length: 13 residues. Germline assignment: CDR1 MDHEN and CDR2 SYDVKM. The CDR3 sequence is CASSLGGNTEAFF. The CDR3 coding sequence is TGTGCCAGCAGTCTGGGGGGGAACACTGAAGCTTTCTTT.

About this clone itself: The junction does not match germline at one end; this may be a read error. The CDR3 bases are TGTTCCAGCAGCTGGAGGACCCCCTACAATGAGCAGTTCTTC. This sequence encodes CSSSWRTPYNEQFF. The chain has TRBV7-9 and TRBJ2-1, with D possibly being TRBD2 (5 bases). Germline V lookup: CDR1 SEHNR, CDR2 FQNEAQ (reference sequence). The CDR3 extends over 14 amino acids.

The chain links TRBV9 to TRBJ1-2, with D maybe TRBD1 (5 bases). This CDR3 spans 14 amino acids. The V end was cut by 3 bases, the J end by 2 bases, with 11 bases between. Looked up from germline, CDR1 is SGDLS and CDR2 is YYNGEE. The CDR3 DNA reads TGTGCCAGCAGCGCCTCTACAGGAAACTATGGCTACACCTTC. It codes for CASSASTGNYGYTF. The whole variable domain, filled in from reference TRBV9 and TRBJ1-2, reads DSGVTQTPKHLITATGQRVTLRCSPRSGDLSVYWYQQSLDQGLQFLIQYYNGEERAKGNILERFSAQQFPDLHSELNLSSLELGDSALYFCASSASTGNYGYTFGSGTRLTVV.

The chain uses TRBV27 and TRBJ2-7; 10 positions agree with TRBD2. This CDR3 spans 12 amino acids. The germline CDR1 and CDR2 sequences are MNHEY and SMNVEV (reference sequence). Trimming removed 6 bases from V and 5 bases from J; junction bases left unmatched: 1. The chain's CDR3 is CASSLAGDEQYF. CDR3 sequence (DNA): TGTGCCAGCAGCCTAGCGGGAGACGAGCAGTACTTC.

V usage is TRBV5-1 and J usage is TRBJ1-1; TRBD1 is a possible D gene (6 bases). The CDR3 runs to 13 residues. With 0 bases removed from V and 11 bases from J, the gap between germline ends came to 14 bases. Germline CDR1 and CDR2: SGHRS and YFSETQ. The CDR3: CASSLAGGLVAFF. The CDR3 DNA reads as TGCGCCAGCAGCTTGGCCGGGGGGCTTGTGGCTTTCTTT.

The chain is built from TRBV18 and TRBJ2-1; weak D call: TRBD2 (5 bases). Germline values: CDR1 KGHSH, CDR2 LQKENI. This CDR3 is 13 amino acids long. V was cut by 6 bases and J by 7 bases, with 13 bases left in between. The CDR3 DNA is TGTGCCAGCTCGCGGGTCAACGAGAATGAGCAGTTCTTC. This encodes CASSRVNENEQFF. Using reference TRBV18 and TRBJ2-1 for the parts outside the CDR3, the full variable domain is NAGVMQNPRHLVRRRGQEARLRCSPMKGHSHVYWYRQLPEEGLKFMVYLQKENIIDESGMPKERFSAEFPKEGPSILRIQQVVRGDSAAYFCASSRVNENEQFFGPGTRLTVL.

The chain uses TRBV19 and TRBJ2-3, with a weak D call TRBD2 (6 bases). Germline V gene lookup returns CDR1 LNHDA and CDR2 SQIVND (reference sequence). V was cut by 1 base and J by 0 bases, with 14 bases left in between. The CDR3 is 17 residues long. CDR3 residues: CASSIARRETSTDTQYF. CDR3 sequence (DNA): TGTGCCAGTAGTATAGCCCGGAGGGAGACTAGCACAGATACGCAGTATTTT.

This chain connects TRBV5-4 to TRBJ2-5; 8 bases match TRBD2. Germline lookup yields CDR1 SGHNT and CDR2 YYREEE (reference sequence). The CDR3 loop spans 17 amino acids. The J segment lost 5 bases and the V segment lost 0 bases, leaving 12 bases of the junction unmatched. Here the CDR3 reads CASSLVVTSDHRETQYF. The CDR3 bases are TGTGCCAGCAGCTTGGTAGTGACTAGCGACCATCGGGAGACCCAGTACTTC.

The chain joins TRBV2 to TRBJ1-2; the match to TRBD1 covers 8 bases. CDR3 length equals 13 residues. Germline assignment: CDR1 SNHLY and CDR2 FYNNEI. Trimming took 8 bases from V and 5 from J; bases not matched to a gene: 7. As DNA, the CDR3 is TGTGCCAGCGCCGGGACAGGCGGATATGGCTACACCTTC. Translation gives CASAGTGGYGYTF.

The rearrangement links TRBV15 to TRBJ2-6, with D possibly being TRBD1 (6 bases). Germline CDR1 is LNHNV and CDR2 is YYDKDF (reference sequence). The length of the CDR3 is 16 residues. V was pared by 5 bases and J by 0 bases, with 11 bases between. The CDR3 DNA follows: TGTGCCACCAGCGGCGGACAGTTCTCTGGGGCCAACGTCCTGACTTTC. Its protein is CATSGGQFSGANVLTF.

This clone was seen just once. The genes are TRBV6-6 and TRBJ1-2, with a possible D match to TRBD1 (6 bases). Trimming removed 7 bases at V and 3 bases at J, with 15 bases between. Per the germline V gene, CDR1 is MNHNY and CDR2 is SVGAGI (reference sequence). CDR3 length: 14 amino acids. CDR3 region: CASNDRLGDYGYTF. The CDR3, as DNA: TGTGCCAGCAACGACAGGTTGGGGGACTATGGCTACACCTTC.

V and J are TRBV7-2 and TRBJ2-7; the match to TRBD2 covers 9 bases. The ends lost 2 bases at V and 0 bases at J; junction bases unmatched: 11. CDR1 and CDR2 from the germline V gene are SGHTA and FQGNSA. The CDR3 loop spans 18 amino acids. The CDR3 coding sequence is TGTGCCAGCAGCTTATTTTCTAGCGGGATCTCCAACTCCTACGAGCAGTACTTC. Translating it yields CASSLFSSGISNSYEQYF.

This rearrangement joins TRBV4-1 to TRBJ2-3; 12 bases line up with TRBD2. The CDR3 runs to 16 residues. Germline V gene data show CDR1 as MGHRA and CDR2 as YSYEKL. The ends lost 4 bases at V and 2 bases at J; junction bases unmatched: 4. The CDR3 region is CASSLGLAGNTDTQYF. The DNA of the CDR3 is TGCGCCAGCAGCCTTGGACTAGCGGGGAACACAGATACGCAGTATTTT.

The genes are TRBV7-2 and TRBJ1-1; weak D call: TRBD1 (6 bases). The V end was cut by 5 bases, the J end by 1 base, with 14 bases between. CDR1 SGHTA and CDR2 FQGNSA come from the germline V gene. The CDR3 is 15 residues long. Here the CDR3 reads CASSISRGQNTEAFF. CDR3 DNA sequence: TGTGCCAGCAGCATATCCAGGGGCCAGAACACTGAAGCTTTCTTT.

This rearrangement joins TRBV18 to TRBJ2-6; 8 nucleotides align to TRBD1. V shed 3 bases and J 2 bases; nucleotides not matched to a gene: 0. CDR3 length: 15 residues. Germline V gene sequence: CDR1 KGHSH, CDR2 LQKENI. CDR3 in DNA: TGTGCCAGCTCACCGGACAGGGCTGGGGCCAACGTCCTGACTTTC. This sequence encodes CASSPDRAGANVLTF.

CDR3 in DNA: TGTGCCAGCAACCACCCCCCCGAGACAGATACGCAGTATTTT. Its translation is CASNHPPETDTQYF. The chain combines TRBV25-1 with TRBJ2-3, with D uncertain. There are 14 residues in the CDR3. Germline V gene lookup returns CDR1 MGHDK and CDR2 SYGVNS. The V end was cut by 7 bases, the J end by 3 bases, with 14 bases between.

The chain recombines TRBV7-9 with TRBJ2-3, with 13 bases fitting TRBD2. Germline V gives CDR1 SEHNR, CDR2 FQNEAQ (reference sequence). V gave up 5 bases and J gave up 0 bases; unmatched junction bases: 8. The CDR3 totals 18 residues. The chain's CDR3 is CASSPLAGGTSSTDTQYF. The CDR3 bases are TGTGCCAGCAGCCCACTAGCGGGAGGGACCTCTAGCACAGATACGCAGTATTTT.

The chain uses TRBV5-4 and TRBJ2-1; 9 bases are a match to TRBD2. V lost 4 bases and J lost 7; bases outside the gene matches: 9. Germline V gene lookup returns CDR1 SGHNT and CDR2 YYREEE (reference sequence). This CDR3 has 15 amino acids. The CDR3 DNA reads as TGTGCCAGCAGCCTAGATAGCGGGAGTTATAATGAGCAGTTCTTC. Its protein product is CASSLDSGSYNEQFF.

The chain combines TRBV2 with TRBJ1-2; 7 nucleotides match TRBD1. The V and J ends lost 7 bases and 2 bases, in that order; junction bases with no gene match: 1. The CDR3 totals 12 residues. Looked up from germline, CDR1 is SNHLY and CDR2 is FYNNEI. The CDR3 DNA is TGTGCCAGCACGGGACAGAACTATGGCTACACCTTC. This sequence encodes CASTGQNYGYTF.

The chain employs TRBV7-9 and TRBJ2-5; 15 bases line up with TRBD2. Unmatched junction bases numbered 1, after V lost 5 bases and J lost 3 bases. CDR3 length equals 15 residues. CDR1 is SEHNR, CDR2 FQNEAQ, per germline (reference sequence). The CDR3 DNA reads as TGTGCCAGCAGCCGGACTAGCGGGAGGGAAGAGACCCAGTACTTC. This encodes CASSRTSGREETQYF.

In regard to this clone: Other DNA sequences from this sample encode an identical CDR3 as well. V is TRBV27 and J is TRBJ2-7, with TRBD2 matching 16 bases. The CDR3 is 15 amino acids. The germline V gene has CDR1 MNHEY and CDR2 SMNVEV (reference sequence). V trimming: 4 bases; J trimming: 4 bases; junction bases outside the gene matches: 1. CDR3 DNA sequence: TGTGCCAGCAGTTCGGGACTAGCGGGAGGGTACGAGCAGTACTTC. It encodes CASSSGLAGGYEQYF.

The chain links TRBV28 to TRBJ2-7; D is ambiguous. Germline assignment: CDR1 MDHEN and CDR2 SYDVKM. The CDR3 is 14 amino acids. The germline V and J ends were trimmed by 3 bases and 1 base, with 10 bases remaining between them. For the CDR3, the DNA is TGTGCCAGCAGTTTGGCAGTCGTATCCTACGAGCAGTACTTC. It is translated as CASSLAVVSYEQYF.

The genes are TRBV7-9 and TRBJ2-3; the match to TRBD2 covers 8 bases. V shed 6 bases, J shed 0 bases, and the junction held 14 bases outside the gene matches. The CDR3 spans 18 residues. The germline gives CDR1 SEHNR, CDR2 FQNEAQ (reference sequence). CDR3 loop: CASSPIRGGTRSTDTQYF. The DNA of the CDR3 is TGTGCCAGCAGTCCAATTAGAGGGGGGACTAGAAGCACAGATACGCAGTATTTT.

The chain uses TRBV16 and TRBJ2-1; a weak D match, TRBD2 (5 bases). Germline-derived CDR1 and CDR2 are KGHSY and FQNENV. V lost 0 bases, J lost 7 bases, and 7 bases lay in between. CDR3 length equals 13 residues. The CDR3 nucleotides read TGTGCCAGCAGCCAATCTTCGGGAAATGAGCAGTTCTTC. Translating gives CASSQSSGNEQFF.

The CDR3 sequence: CASRQSRNTEAFF. In DNA form, the CDR3 reads TGTGCCTCTCGACAGTCCAGAAACACTGAAGCTTTCTTT. The J gene is TRBJ1-1, the V gene TRBV7-6; the D gene is possibly TRBD1 (5 bases). The CDR3 length is 13 residues. In germline, CDR1 is SGHVS, CDR2 FNYEAQ. V was clipped by 11 bases and J by 2 bases, with 15 bases between them.

V and J are TRBV9 and TRBJ1-4, with TRBD1 matching over 7 bases. Germline V gene lookup returns CDR1 SGDLS and CDR2 YYNGEE. V was pared by 0 bases and J by 5 bases, with 1 base of the junction left unmatched. This CDR3 spans 14 amino acids. DNA for the CDR3: TGTGCCAGCAGCGTAGCACAGGGGAATGAAAAACTGTTTTTT. Translating it yields CASSVAQGNEKLFF.

The rearrangement links TRBV29-1 to TRBJ1-4; 9 positions match TRBD1. In germline, CDR1 is SQVTM, CDR2 ANQGSEA. With V trimmed by 7 bases and J by 10 bases, 7 bases remained unmatched. The CDR3 sequence is 12 residues long. CDR3 DNA sequence: TGCAGCGGGAGAACAGGGGGCGGAAAACTGTTTTTT. The encoded protein is CSGRTGGGKLFF.

This clone was recorded a few times. The chain uses TRBV7-8 and TRBJ1-2; no clear D. The CDR3 totals 12 residues. V was shortened by 5 bases and J by 5 bases, with 9 bases between the two germline ends. Germline V gives CDR1 SGHVS, CDR2 FQNEAQ. The CDR3 DNA sequence: TGTGCCAGCAGCATATCAGGTTATGGCTACACCTTC. It is translated as CASSISGYGYTF.